The clone carrying this TCR beta chain was recorded only once. Its cognate antigen is unknown. V was clipped by 0 bases and J by 4 bases, with 14 bases between them. The CDR3 spans 15 residues. Germline V gene sequence: CDR1 GTSNPN, CDR2 SVGIG (reference sequence). This table comes from immunoSEQ multiplex PCR, and its TCRdb copy is limited to in-frame clones, with some not included. The table shows 55,000 to 70,000 clones, with less than 80% occurring only once. The sample is drawn from a study of radiotherapy plus CTLA-4 blockade in lung cancer. Study information: Among enrolled patients, roughly 18% responded and more than 25% achieved disease control. Study findings and constraints: Blood-borne expansion of tumor-derived TCR clones followed radiotherapy plus ipilimumab. Dynamics of early blood T cell clones, together with interferon-beta, were reportedly the best predictors of response.

Focal radiation and CTLA-4 blockade (ipilimumab) were tested in chemo-refractory metastatic non-small-cell lung cancer patients. The material sequenced was peripheral blood, taken from a patient treated with radiotherapy plus ipilimumab. The chain uses TRBV30 and TRBJ2-3, with TRBD1 as a possible D gene (5 bases). The source of this sequence is a human donor with non-small cell lung cancer who had a complete response to radiotherapy plus ipilimumab. The CDR3 nucleotides are TGTGCCTGGAGTGTCGGCAGGGCGATTCCAGATACGCAGTATTTT. As protein: CAWSVGRAIPDTQYF.